The subject of this entry is one T cell receptor beta chain. What it binds is not known. Treatment denoted: roughly 10-day PBMC culture with coronavirus spike peptide pools or control peptides (ViraFEST assay). ViraFEST relied on peptide pools to expand antigen-specific T cells; the TCRs were sequenced afterward. The data were obtained in a study of vaccination and CD4 T cells after COVID-19. Overall study: Post-vaccine sample collection happened at a median of approximately 74 days after dose two, ranging 14 to 241. Stimulation used overlapping spike peptides from SARS-CoV-2, HCoV-NL63, HCoV-OC43 and HCoV-229E.

Germline assignment: CDR1 SGHDT and CDR2 YYEEEE. The CDR3 has 15 amino acids. Between the trimmed V and J ends, which lost 0 bases and 5 bases, there was a span of 14 bases. Cultured CD4+ T-cell DNA underwent Oncomine TCR Beta short-read sequencing. Cultured CD4+ T cells were the source of extracted genomic DNA. TCRdb re-called the PCR reads with MiXCR, one entry per CDR3 protein. This repertoire shows about 15,000 distinct CDR3 sequences, around 57% found once; its top ten account for roughly an eighth. This sequence was found in a human donor who had recovered from COVID-19. This chain connects TRBV5-6 to TRBJ1-2, with D possibly being TRBD1 (6 bases). The sequenced sample was CD4+ T cells from blood, cultured in vitro. This CDR3 reads CASSLAGGLGYGYTF. In nucleotides, the CDR3 is TGTGCCAGCAGCTTGGCTGGGGGGCTGGGGTATGGCTACACCTTC.